This T cell receptor (beta chain) is from a study of blood T cell repertoires in COVID-19 (TCRdb year 2020). Notes on the research overall: The collaborator samples originated in the United States, Italy and Spain and spanned the acute and convalescent phases of COVID-19. Sample metadata almost always included a de-identified subject ID, COVID-19 status, age in years and sex. Where available, HLA class I and class II types were obtained from metadata supplied by the sample provider rather than from assay-based typing. The repertoires were made available in a free public database intended to serve as a resource for research on the immune response to SARS-CoV-2. The prospective study material was composed of cDNA or gDNA derived from T cells, B-cell-depleted T cells, or PBMCs. The samples were drawn from two sources: the first 160 participants of the ongoing ImmuneRACE study, and fewer than 1,500 subjects contributed by 6 global collaborators. Subjects who had been exposed to COVID-19, were actively infected with it, or had recovered from it provided the deeply sampled blood TCRbeta repertoires that made up the dataset.

Summary of the overall study and its limitations: How much clinical and demographic metadata was included differed by source and by participant, and the metadata was provided uncurated.

The CDR3 contains 14 residues, cysteine and phenylalanine counted. Solely the CDR3 DNA is kept, with 42 bases framed from the first base. The germline V and J ends show losses of 4 bases and 5 bases respectively, and no gene match explains 8 bases of the junction. CDR1 and CDR2 are drawn from the germline V gene: SGHRS, YFSETQ. To note about this clone: What antigen it recognizes has not been identified. The input lacks base qualities; no much larger clone sits a single base away.

Enrolling through a virtual design, the prospective study's participants ranged in age from roughly 18 to 89 years and lived across about two dozen United States geographic areas. Cohort assignment in the prospective study relied on participant-reported clinical history from a screening survey and a study questionnaire. Exposed participants had been in contact, within 2 weeks of entering the study, with a person who had a PCR-confirmed or clinician-diagnosed case of COVID-19. In the prospective study, mobile phlebotomists collected whole blood, serum and a nasopharyngeal or oropharyngeal swab from each participant. Participants in the prospective study had the option to provide additional blood draws and questionnaires over a roughly two-month period. Blood samples from the prospective study were shipped frozen or at room temperature prior to DNA extraction. TCRbeta CDR3 regions were amplified from genomic DNA using the immunoSEQ Assay, a bias-controlled multiplex PCR. On the authors' methods: Within the assay, amplification of reference gene primers was used to estimate how many nucleated cells each sample contained. Sequence reads were collapsed and filtered to measure the absolute abundance of every unique TCRbeta CDR3 rearrangement. For each sample, productive Simpson clonality was calculated as the square root of Simpson's diversity index across productive rearrangements. The table comes from immuneACCESS by way of TCRdb, which keeps in-frame sequences with V and J called. Part of the clones is missing from these tables; in studies checked, under half for an unresolved V gene and the rest for unknown reasons. The V and J calls and the clone size are those of that table, but D and trimming were determined from the DNA. This sample is represented by fewer than 250,000 clones; around 89% of them were singletons. Roughly 16% of the sample is in the top ten clones.

What was sequenced was PBMCs or T cells enriched from blood (not recorded which). The chain is encoded by TRBV5-1 joined to TRBJ1-2, with 7 bases matching TRBD1. This clonotype was obtained from a man aged 25 to 40 who had been exposed to COVID-19. Here the CDR3 is given as CASSLPPGQYGYTF. Read as DNA, the sequence is TGCGCCAGCAGCCTGCCACCGGGACAGTATGGCTACACCTTC.